This TCR beta chain was profiled in a study of control samples from healthy donors and cancer patients. This CDR3 has 17 residues. Unmatched junction bases numbered 9, after V lost 0 bases and J lost 2 bases. Looked up from germline, CDR1 is LGHNA and CDR2 is YSLEER. Some clones are missing from TCRdb's copy, which holds only in-frame ones; the method was immunoSEQ multiplex PCR. The sample has approximately 150,000 clones, 80% to 90% seen once. The sequencing input was blood. The chain recombines TRBV4-3 with TRBJ2-5; 7 nucleotides line up with TRBD1. The TCR sequence derives from a young man in good health. The CDR3, as DNA: TGCGCCAGCAGCCAAGATGTGGCGAGGGGGCCTCAAGAGACCCAGTACTTC. This sequence encodes CASSQDVARGPQETQYF.